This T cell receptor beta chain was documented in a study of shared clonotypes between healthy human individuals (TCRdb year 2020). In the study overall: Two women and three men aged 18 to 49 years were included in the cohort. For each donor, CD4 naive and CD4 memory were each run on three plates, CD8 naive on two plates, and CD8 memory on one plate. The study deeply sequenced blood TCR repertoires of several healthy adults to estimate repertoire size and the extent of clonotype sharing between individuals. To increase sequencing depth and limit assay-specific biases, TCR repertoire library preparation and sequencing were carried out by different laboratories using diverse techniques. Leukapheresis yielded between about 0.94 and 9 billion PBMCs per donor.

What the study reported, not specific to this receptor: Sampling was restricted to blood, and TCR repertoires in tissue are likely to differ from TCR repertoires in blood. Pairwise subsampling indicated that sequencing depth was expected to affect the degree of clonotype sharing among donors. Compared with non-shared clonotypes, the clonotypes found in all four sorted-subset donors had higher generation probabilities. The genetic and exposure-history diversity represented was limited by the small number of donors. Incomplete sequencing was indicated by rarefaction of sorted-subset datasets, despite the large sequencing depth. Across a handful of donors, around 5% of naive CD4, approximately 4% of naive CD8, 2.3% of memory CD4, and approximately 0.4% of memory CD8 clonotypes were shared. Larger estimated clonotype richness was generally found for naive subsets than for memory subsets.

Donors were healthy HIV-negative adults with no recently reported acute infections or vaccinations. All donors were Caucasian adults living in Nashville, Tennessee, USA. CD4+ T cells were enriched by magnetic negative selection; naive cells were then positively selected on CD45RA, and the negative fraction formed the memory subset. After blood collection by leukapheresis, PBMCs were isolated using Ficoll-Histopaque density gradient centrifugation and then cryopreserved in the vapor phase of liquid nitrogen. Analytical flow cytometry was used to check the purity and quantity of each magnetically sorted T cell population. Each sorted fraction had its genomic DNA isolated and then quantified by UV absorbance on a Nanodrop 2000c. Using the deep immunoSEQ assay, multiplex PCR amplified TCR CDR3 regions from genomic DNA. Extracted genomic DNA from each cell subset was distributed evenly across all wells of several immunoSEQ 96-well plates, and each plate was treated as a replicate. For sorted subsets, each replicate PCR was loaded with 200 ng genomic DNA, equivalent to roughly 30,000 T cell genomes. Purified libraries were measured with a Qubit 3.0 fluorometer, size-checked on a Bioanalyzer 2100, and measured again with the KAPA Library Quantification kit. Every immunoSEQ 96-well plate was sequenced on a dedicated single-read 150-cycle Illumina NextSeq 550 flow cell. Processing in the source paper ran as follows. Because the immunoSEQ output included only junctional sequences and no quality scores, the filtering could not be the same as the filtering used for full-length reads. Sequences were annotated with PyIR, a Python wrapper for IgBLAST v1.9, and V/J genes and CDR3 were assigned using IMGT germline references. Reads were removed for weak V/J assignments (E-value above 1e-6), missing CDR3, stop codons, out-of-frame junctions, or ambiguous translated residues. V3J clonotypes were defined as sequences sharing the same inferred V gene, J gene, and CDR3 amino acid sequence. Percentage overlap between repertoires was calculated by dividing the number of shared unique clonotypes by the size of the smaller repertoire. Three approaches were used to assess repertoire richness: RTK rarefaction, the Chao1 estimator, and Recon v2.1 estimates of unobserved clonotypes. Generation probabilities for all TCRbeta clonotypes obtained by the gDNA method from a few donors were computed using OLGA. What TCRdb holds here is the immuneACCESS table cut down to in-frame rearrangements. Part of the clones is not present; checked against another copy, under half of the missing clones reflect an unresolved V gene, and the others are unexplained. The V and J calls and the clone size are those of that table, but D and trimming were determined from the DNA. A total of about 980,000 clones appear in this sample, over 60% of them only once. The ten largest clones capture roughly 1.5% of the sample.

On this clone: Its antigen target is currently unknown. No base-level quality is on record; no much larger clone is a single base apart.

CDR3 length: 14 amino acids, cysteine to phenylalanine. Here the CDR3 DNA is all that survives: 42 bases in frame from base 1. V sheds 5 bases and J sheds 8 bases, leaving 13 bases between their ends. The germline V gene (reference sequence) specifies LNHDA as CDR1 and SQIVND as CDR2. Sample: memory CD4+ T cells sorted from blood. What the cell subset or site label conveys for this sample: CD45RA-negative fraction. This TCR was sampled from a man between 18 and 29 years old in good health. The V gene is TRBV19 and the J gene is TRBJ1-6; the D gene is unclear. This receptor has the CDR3 CASSWRGSDSPLHF. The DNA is TGTGCCAGTAGTTGGCGGGGAAGTGATTCACCCCTCCACTTT.